This entry concerns a single T cell receptor beta chain. Trimming left V 7 bases short and J 5 bases short, with 21 bases between. Germline loops: CDR1 MNHNS, CDR2 SASEGT. This CDR3 spans 15 amino acids. This entry is derived from a study of sequential checkpoint blockade in melanoma. On the study more broadly: Each arm's sequence ended with maintenance nivolumab.

Profiling relied on immunoSEQ multiplex PCR, and the TCRdb table lists in-frame clones only, not all of them. The top ten hold around 11% of the sample, which has approximately 17,000 clones, nearly 80% seen once. The sample's treatment: randomized to nivolumab then ipilimumab (arm A) or the reverse (arm B). DNA-damaging chemotherapy had not been given to any patient beforehand. The V gene is TRBV6-1, the J gene TRBJ2-7; perhaps TRBD1 as D (6 bases). This material consisted of CD8+ T cells sorted from blood (inferred from file names), taken from a patient given nivolumab and ipilimumab in sequence. The receptor's source is a human donor with melanoma. CDR3: CASTLIQGSAHEQYF. The CDR3 DNA follows: TGTGCCAGCACGCTGATACAGGGTTCAGCCCACGAGCAGTACTTC.